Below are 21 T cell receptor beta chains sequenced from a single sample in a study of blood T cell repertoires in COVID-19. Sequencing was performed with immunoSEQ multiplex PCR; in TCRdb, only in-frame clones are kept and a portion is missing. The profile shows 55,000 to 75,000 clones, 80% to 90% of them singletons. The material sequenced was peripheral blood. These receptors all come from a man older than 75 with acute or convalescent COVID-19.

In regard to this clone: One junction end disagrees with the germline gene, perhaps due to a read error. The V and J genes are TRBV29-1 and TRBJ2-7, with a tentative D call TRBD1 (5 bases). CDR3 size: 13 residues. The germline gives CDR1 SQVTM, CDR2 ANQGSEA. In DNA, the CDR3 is TGCAGCGTCCTCAGGGAATCCGGGCACGTTTTGCACTTC. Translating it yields CSVLRESGHVLHF.

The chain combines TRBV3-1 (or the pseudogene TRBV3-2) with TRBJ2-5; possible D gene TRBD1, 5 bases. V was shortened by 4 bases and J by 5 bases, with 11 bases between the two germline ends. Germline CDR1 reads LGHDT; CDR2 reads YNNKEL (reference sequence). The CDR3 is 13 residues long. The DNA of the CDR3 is TGTGCCAGCAGCCGCCCAGGGTTGGAGACCCAGTACTTC. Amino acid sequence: CASSRPGLETQYF.

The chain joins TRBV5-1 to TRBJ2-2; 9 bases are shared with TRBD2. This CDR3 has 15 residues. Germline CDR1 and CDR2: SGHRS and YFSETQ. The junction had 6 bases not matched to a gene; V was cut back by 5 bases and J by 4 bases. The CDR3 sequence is CASRTGTSITGELFF. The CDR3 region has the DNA TGCGCCAGCAGAACTGGGACTAGCATCACCGGGGAGCTGTTTTTT.

DNA for the CDR3: TGCGCCAGCACCAATCCTAGCGGGGAGGCCCAGACCCAGTACTTC. Translation: CASTNPSGEAQTQYF. The J gene is TRBJ2-5, the V gene TRBV5-1; 9 bases line up with TRBD2. CDR3 length: 15 amino acids. From germline, CDR1 is SGHRS and CDR2 YFSETQ. V shed 6 bases, J shed 6 bases, and the junction held 12 bases outside the gene matches. The whole variable domain, filled in from reference TRBV5-1 and TRBJ2-5, reads KAGVTQTPRYLIKTRGQQVTLSCSPISGHRSVSWYQQTPGQGLQFLFEYFSETQRNKGNFPGRFSGRQFSNSRSEMNVSTLELGDSALYLCASTNPSGEAQTQYFGPGTRLLVL.

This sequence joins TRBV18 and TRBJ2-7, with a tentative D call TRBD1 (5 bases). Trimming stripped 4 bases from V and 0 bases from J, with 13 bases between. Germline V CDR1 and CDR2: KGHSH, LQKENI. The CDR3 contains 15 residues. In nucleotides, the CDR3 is TGTGCCAGCTCACGCACTAAGGACAACTCCTACGAGCAGTACTTC. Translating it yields CASSRTKDNSYEQYF.

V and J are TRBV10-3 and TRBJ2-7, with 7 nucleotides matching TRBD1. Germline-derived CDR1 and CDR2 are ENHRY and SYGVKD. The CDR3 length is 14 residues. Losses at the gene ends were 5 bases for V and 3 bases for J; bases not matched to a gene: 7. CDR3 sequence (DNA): TGTGCCATCAGTCGGGGACAGAATGACTACGAGCAGTACTTC. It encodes CAISRGQNDYEQYF.

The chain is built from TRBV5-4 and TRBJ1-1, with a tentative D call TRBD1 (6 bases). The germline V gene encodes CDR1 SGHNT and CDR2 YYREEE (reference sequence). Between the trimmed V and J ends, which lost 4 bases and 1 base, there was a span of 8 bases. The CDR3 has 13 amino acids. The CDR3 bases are TGTGCCAGCAGCGGGACACCGAACACTGAAGCTTTCTTT. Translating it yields CASSGTPNTEAFF.

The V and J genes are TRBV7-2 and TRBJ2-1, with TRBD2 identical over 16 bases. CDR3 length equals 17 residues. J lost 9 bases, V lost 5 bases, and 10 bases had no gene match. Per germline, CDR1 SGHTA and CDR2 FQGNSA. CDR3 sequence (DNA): TGTGCCAGCAGCCCCCTCGGGACTAGCGGGGGGGTCAGTGAGCAGTTCTTC. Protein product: CASSPLGTSGGVSEQFF.

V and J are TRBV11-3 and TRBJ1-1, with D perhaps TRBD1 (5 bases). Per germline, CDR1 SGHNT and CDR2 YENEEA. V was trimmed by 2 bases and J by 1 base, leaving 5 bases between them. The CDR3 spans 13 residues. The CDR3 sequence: CASSLTGNTEAFF. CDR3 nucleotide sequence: TGTGCCAGCAGCTTAACAGGGAACACTGAAGCTTTCTTT.

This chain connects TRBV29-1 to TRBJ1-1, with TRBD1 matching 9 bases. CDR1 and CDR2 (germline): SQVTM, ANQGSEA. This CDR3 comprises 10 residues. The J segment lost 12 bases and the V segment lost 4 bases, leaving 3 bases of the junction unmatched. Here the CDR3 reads CSVGGQGTFF. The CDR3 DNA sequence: TGCAGCGTTGGAGGACAGGGGACTTTCTTT.

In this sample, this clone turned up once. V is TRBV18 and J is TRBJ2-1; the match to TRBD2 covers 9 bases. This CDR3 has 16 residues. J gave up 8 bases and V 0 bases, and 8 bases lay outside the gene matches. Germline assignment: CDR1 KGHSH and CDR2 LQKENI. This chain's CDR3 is CASSPPGGGAIHEQFF. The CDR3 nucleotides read TGTGCCAGCTCACCACCGGGCGGGGGGGCGATCCATGAGCAGTTCTTC.

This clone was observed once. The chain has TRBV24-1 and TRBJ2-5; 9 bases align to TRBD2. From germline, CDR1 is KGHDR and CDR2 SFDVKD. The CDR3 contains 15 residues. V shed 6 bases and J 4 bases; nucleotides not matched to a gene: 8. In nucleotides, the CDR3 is TGTGCCACCAGTCCCCGCGGGGGGGCGCGAGAGACCCAGTACTTC. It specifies CATSPRGGARETQYF.

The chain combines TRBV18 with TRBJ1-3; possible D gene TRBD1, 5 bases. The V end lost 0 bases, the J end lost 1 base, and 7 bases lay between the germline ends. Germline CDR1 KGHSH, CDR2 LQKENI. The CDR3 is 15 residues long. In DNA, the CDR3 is TGTGCCAGCTCACCACCGCCAGGGTCTGGAAACACCATATATTTT. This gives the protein CASSPPPGSGNTIYF.

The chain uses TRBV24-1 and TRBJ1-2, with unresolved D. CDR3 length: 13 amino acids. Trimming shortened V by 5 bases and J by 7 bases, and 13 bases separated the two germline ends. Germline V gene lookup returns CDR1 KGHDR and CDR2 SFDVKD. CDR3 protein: CATSATGSLGYTF. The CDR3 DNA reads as TGTGCCACCAGTGCGACGGGGAGCCTTGGCTACACCTTC.

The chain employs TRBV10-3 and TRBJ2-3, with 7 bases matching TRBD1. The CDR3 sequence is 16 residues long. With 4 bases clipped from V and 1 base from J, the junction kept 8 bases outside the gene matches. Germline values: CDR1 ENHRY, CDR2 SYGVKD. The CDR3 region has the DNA TGTGCCATCAGTGGTCTACAGGGGTTCGGCACAGATACGCAGTATTTT. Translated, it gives CAISGLQGFGTDTQYF.

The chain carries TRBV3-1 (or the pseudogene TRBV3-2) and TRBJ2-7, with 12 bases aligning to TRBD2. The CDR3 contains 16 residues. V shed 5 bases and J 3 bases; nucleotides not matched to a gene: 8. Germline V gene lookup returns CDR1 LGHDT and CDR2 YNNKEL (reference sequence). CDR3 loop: CASSERTSGGRYEQYF. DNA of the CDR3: TGTGCCAGCAGCGAACGTACTAGCGGGGGGCGCTACGAGCAGTACTTC.

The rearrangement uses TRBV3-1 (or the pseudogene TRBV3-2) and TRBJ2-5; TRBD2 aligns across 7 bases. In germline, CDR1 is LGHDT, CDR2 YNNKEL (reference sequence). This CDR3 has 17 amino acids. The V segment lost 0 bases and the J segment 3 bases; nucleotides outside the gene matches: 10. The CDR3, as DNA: TGTGCCAGCAGCCAAGATCGGGGGAGGGGACGCGAAGAGACCCAGTACTTC. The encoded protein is CASSQDRGRGREETQYF.

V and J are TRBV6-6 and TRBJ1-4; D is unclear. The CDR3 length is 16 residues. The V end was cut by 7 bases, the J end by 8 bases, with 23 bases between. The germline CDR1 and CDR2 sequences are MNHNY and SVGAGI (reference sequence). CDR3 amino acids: CASTPPRGPGGEKLFF. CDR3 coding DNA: TGTGCCAGCACCCCCCCGCGAGGACCAGGCGGGGAAAAACTGTTTTTT.

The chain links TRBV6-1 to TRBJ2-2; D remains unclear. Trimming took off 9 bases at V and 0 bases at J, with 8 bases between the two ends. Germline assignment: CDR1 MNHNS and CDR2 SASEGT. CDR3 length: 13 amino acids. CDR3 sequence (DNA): TGTGCCAGTCCCGACACGAACACCGGGGAGCTGTTTTTT. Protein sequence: CASPDTNTGELFF.

The DNA for the CDR3 is TGTGCCAGCAGCCGGCGGGGGGTGGCCACTGAAGCTTTCTTT. This gives the protein CASSRRGVATEAFF. The rearrangement uses TRBV21-1 and TRBJ1-1. TRBV21-1 is a documented pseudogene. The CDR3 totals 14 residues.

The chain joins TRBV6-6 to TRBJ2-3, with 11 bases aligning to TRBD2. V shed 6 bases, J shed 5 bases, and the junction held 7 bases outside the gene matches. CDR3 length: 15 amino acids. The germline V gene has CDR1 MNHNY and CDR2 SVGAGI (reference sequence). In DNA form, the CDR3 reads TGTGCCAGCAGATTAGCGGGAGGGCCGATAGATACGCAGTATTTT. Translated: CASRLAGGPIDTQYF.